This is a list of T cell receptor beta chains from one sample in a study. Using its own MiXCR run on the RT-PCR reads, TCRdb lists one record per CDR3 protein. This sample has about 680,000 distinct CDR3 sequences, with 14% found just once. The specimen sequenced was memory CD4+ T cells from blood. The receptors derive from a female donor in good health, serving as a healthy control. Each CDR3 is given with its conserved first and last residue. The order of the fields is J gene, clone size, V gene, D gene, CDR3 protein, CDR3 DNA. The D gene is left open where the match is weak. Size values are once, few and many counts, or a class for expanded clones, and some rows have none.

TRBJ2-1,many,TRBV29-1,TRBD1,CSVHGQVAYNEQFF,TGCAGCGTTCATGGACAGGTCGCCTACAATGAGCAGTTCTTC
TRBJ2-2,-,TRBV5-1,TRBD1,CASSATGANTGELFF,TGCGCCAGCAGCGCGACAGGGGCGAACACCGGGGAGCTGTTTTTT
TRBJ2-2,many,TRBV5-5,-,CASRLSGANTGELFF,TGTGCCAGCAGGCTTTCCGGCGCGAACACCGGGGAGCTGTTTTTT
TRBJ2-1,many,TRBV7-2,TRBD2,CASSLEGLNSYNEQFF,TGTGCCAGCAGCCTAGAGGGACTAAACTCCTACAATGAGCAGTTCTTC
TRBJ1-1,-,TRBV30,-,CAWSVSGGTTEAFF,TGTGCCTGGAGTGTTTCGGGGGGTACCACTGAAGCTTTCTTT
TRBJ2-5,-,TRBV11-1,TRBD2,CASSLAGTSGGAPYF,TGTGCCAGCAGCTTAGCAGGGACTAGCGGGGGAGCTCCGTACTTC
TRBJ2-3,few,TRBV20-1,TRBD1,CSASGPPGQGPDTQYF,TGCAGTGCTAGTGGCCCCCCGGGACAGGGGCCAGATACGCAGTATTTT
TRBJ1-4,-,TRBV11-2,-,CASSLGSRTEKLFF,TGTGCCAGCAGCTTAGGCAGCCGGACTGAAAAACTGTTTTTT
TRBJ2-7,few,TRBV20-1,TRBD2,CSANPPGGVYEQYF,TGCAGTGCTAACCCCCCGGGAGGGGTCTACGAGCAGTACTTC
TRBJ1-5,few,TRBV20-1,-,CSALDLSRGQPQHF,TGCAGTGCTCTCGACCTTAGTAGGGGACAGCCCCAGCATTTT
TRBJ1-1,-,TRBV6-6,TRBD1,CASRTGTGEAFF,TGTGCCAGCAGAACCGGGACAGGTGAAGCTTTCTTT
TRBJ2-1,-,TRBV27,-,CASTPYGEGDNEQFF,TGTGCCAGCACCCCATATGGGGAGGGGGACAATGAGCAGTTCTTC
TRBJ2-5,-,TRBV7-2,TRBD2,CASSFQRGQETQYF,TGTGCCAGCAGCTTCCAGCGGGGCCAAGAGACCCAGTACTTC
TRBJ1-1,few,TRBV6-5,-,CASSSLTSAAEAFF,TGTGCCAGCAGTTCCCTTACGTCTGCTGCTGAAGCTTTCTTT
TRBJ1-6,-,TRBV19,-,CASSDGQDLGSPLHF,TGTGCCAGTAGCGATGGTCAGGATTTGGGTTCACCCCTCCACTTT
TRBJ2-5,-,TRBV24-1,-,CATSDTTGTGETQYF,TGTGCCACCAGTGATACGACAGGTACGGGGGAGACCCAGTACTTC
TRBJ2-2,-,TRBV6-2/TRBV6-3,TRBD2,CASIGGSSGELFF,TGTGCCAGCATCGGCGGGAGCTCCGGGGAGCTGTTTTTT
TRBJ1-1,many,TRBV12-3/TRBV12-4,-,CASSHGGLGDTEAFF,TGTGCCAGCAGTCACGGTGGTCTCGGGGACACTGAAGCTTTCTTT
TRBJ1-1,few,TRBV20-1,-,CSARDFSGRTEAFF,TGCAGTGCTAGAGATTTTTCGGGGCGCACTGAAGCTTTCTTT
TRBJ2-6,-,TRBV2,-,CASIALNSGANVLTF,TGTGCCAGCATAGCCTTAAACTCTGGGGCCAACGTCCTGACTTTC
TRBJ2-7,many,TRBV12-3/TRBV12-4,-,CASSLGGANYEQYF,TGTGCCAGCAGTTTAGGGGGGGCGAATTACGAGCAGTACTTC
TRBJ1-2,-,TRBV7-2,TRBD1,CASSLTGGAGGYTF,TGTGCCAGCAGCCTTACAGGGGGCGCGGGAGGCTACACCTTC
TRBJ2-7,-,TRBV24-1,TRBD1,CATRRTGALYEQYF,TGTGCCACCAGAAGGACAGGGGCTCTCTACGAGCAGTACTTC
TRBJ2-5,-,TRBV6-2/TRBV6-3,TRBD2,CASRRTSQETQYF,TGTGCCAGCAGGCGGACTAGCCAAGAGACCCAGTACTTC
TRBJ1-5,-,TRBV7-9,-,CASSPGTPDNQPQHF,TGTGCCAGCAGCCCCGGGACACCCGACAATCAGCCCCAGCATTTT
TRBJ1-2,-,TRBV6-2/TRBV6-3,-,CASSYSVGYGYTF,TGTGCCAGCAGTTACTCCGTCGGGTATGGCTACACCTTC
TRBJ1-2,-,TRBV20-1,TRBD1,CSARETGAGGYTF,TGCAGTGCTAGAGAGACAGGGGCCGGTGGCTACACCTTC
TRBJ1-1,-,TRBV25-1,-,CASSEYRDQPEAFF,TGTGCCAGCAGTGAATATAGAGACCAACCTGAAGCTTTCTTT
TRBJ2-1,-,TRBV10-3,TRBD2,CAISVGTKSYNEQFF,TGTGCCATCAGTGTTGGGACTAAGTCCTACAATGAGCAGTTCTTC
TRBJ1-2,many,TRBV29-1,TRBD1,CSVGVTGPYGYTF,TGCAGCGTTGGGGTGACAGGGCCCTATGGCTACACCTTC
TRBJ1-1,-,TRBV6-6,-,CASRLGLRAEAFF,TGTGCCAGCAGACTCGGACTACGGGCTGAAGCTTTCTTT
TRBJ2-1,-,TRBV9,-,CASSLNGPYNEQFF,TGTGCCAGCAGCCTCAACGGGCCCTACAATGAGCAGTTCTTC
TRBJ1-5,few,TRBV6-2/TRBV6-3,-,CASCPGTKNQPQHF,TGTGCCAGCTGTCCCGGGACAAAAAATCAGCCCCAGCATTTT
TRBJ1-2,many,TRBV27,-,CASSLSRKNYGYTF,TGTGCCAGCAGTTTAAGTCGGAAAAACTATGGCTACACCTTC
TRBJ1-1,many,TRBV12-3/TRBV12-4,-,CASTPGSRGWFTEAFF,TGTGCCAGCACCCCGGGCTCCAGGGGTTGGTTCACTGAAGCTTTCTTT
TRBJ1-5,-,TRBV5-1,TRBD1,CASSWTGGEQPQHF,TGCGCCAGCAGCTGGACAGGGGGCGAACAGCCCCAGCATTTT
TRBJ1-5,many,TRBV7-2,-,CASSLVSGGSQPQHF,TGTGCCAGCAGCTTAGTTTCGGGTGGGAGTCAGCCCCAGCATTTT
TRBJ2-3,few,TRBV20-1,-,CSARDPRNTDTQYF,TGCAGTGCTAGAGATCCAAGGAACACAGATACGCAGTATTTT
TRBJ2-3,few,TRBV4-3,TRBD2,CASSQVQGAGDGDTQYF,TGCGCCAGCAGCCAAGTTCAGGGAGCGGGAGATGGAGATACGCAGTATTTT
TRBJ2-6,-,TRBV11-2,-,CASSASITGANVLTF,TGTGCCAGCAGTGCGAGCATCACTGGGGCCAACGTCCTGACTTTC